This entry lists 27 T cell receptor beta chains sequenced from one sample in a study of cytomegalovirus exposure and HLA in healthy donors. 60 Vbeta and 13 Jbeta primers were used in PCR. Assay: immunoSEQ multiplex PCR; the TCRdb copy retains only in-frame clones and omits some. The sample holds 38,000 or so clones. The specimen sequenced was PBMCs. These receptors all come from a man aged 40-55 years in good health and CMV-seropositive.

This chain links TRBV19 with TRBJ1-1; the D gene is possibly TRBD1 (6 bases). Germline CDR1 and CDR2: LNHDA and SQIVND (reference sequence). Deletions cut 7 bases from V and 5 bases from J, with 20 bases between. The CDR3 length is 15 residues. This CDR3 is CASKGTGTSITEAFF. The CDR3 nucleotides are TGTGCCAGTAAAGGTACAGGGACATCGATTACTGAAGCTTTCTTT.

This chain joins TRBV10-1 and TRBJ1-1, with a possible D match to TRBD1 (5 bases). This CDR3 has 12 amino acids. The germline gives CDR1 WNHNN, CDR2 SYGVQD (reference sequence). Between the trimmed V and J ends, which lost 0 bases and 10 bases, there was a span of 9 bases. The CDR3: CASSESGDLAFF. The DNA of the CDR3 is TGCGCCAGCAGTGAGTCAGGGGATTTAGCTTTCTTT.

The chain uses TRBV6-1 and TRBJ1-2, with 7 bases aligning to TRBD1. Per germline, CDR1 MNHNS and CDR2 SASEGT. This CDR3 contains 14 residues. V was pared by 0 bases and J by 3 bases, with 1 base of the junction left unmatched. This CDR3 reads CASSEATGYYGYTF. CDR3 coding DNA: TGTGCCAGCAGTGAAGCGACAGGGTACTATGGCTACACCTTC.

The rearrangement uses TRBV7-2 and TRBJ2-7, with TRBD2 matching 8 bases. The ends lost 7 bases at V and 4 bases at J; junction bases unmatched: 6. The CDR3 extends over 13 amino acids. Germline loops: CDR1 SGHTA, CDR2 FQGNSA. The CDR3 coding sequence is TGTGCCAGCACTTCCATAGCGGGGTACGAGCAGTACTTC. It is translated as CASTSIAGYEQYF.

The gene calls are TRBV4-2 and TRBJ2-3, with TRBD2 identical over 9 bases. With 5 bases clipped from V and 4 bases from J, the junction kept 4 bases outside the gene matches. This CDR3 has 14 residues. CDR1 is LGHNA and CDR2 is YNFKEQ in the germline V gene. The CDR3 nucleotides are TGTGCCAGCAGCTCTAGCGGGGTACCAGATACGCAGTATTTT. Protein product: CASSSSGVPDTQYF.

This sequence joins TRBV30 and TRBJ2-5; 9 nucleotides agree with TRBD2. The tail of the sequence fits TRBJ2-7 better, so the J call may be wrong. The CDR3 is made up of 14 amino acids. CDR1 is GTSNPN and CDR2 is SVGIG in the germline V gene (reference sequence). The CDR3 DNA reads as TGTGCCTGGAGTGGTCTAGCGGGAACCTACGAGCAGTACTTC. Protein product: CAWSGLAGTYEQYF.

The gene calls are TRBV7-2 and TRBJ2-5; TRBD2 matches 11 bases. V gave up 1 base and J gave up 4 bases; unmatched junction bases: 5. CDR3 length: 16 amino acids. The germline V gene encodes CDR1 SGHTA and CDR2 FQGNSA. The CDR3 sequence is CASSLVQGLAGETQYF. CDR3 nucleotide sequence: TGTGCCAGCAGCTTAGTTCAAGGACTAGCGGGAGAGACCCAGTACTTC. Complete variable domain (other parts from reference TRBV7-2 and TRBJ2-5): GAGVSQSPSNKVTEKGKDVELRCDPISGHTALYWYRQSLGQGLEFLIYFQGNSAPDKSGLPSDRFSAERTGGSVSTLTIQRTQQEDSAVYLCASSLVQGLAGETQYFGPGTRLLVL.

The chain recombines TRBV7-9 with TRBJ2-2, with 7 bases identical to TRBD1. The CDR3 has 16 residues. The germline gives CDR1 SEHNR, CDR2 FQNEAQ (reference sequence). The V segment lost 0 bases and the J segment 1 base; nucleotides outside the gene matches: 2. DNA of the CDR3: TGTGCCAGCAGCTTAGCCCGGGACAGGAACACCGGGGAGCTGTTTTTT. This gives the protein CASSLARDRNTGELFF.

The V gene is TRBV11-2, the J gene TRBJ2-7; 12 positions agree with TRBD2. The junction had 8 bases not matched to a gene; V was cut back by 2 bases and J by 6 bases. Germline V gene sequence: CDR1 SGHAT, CDR2 FQNNGV. This CDR3 is built from 16 residues. CDR3 in amino acids: CASSLLTSGSWGEQYF. CDR3 bases: TGTGCCAGCAGCTTACTGACTAGCGGGAGCTGGGGCGAGCAGTACTTC.

The J gene is TRBJ2-1, the V gene TRBV18; 13 bases are shared with TRBD2. Looked up from germline, CDR1 is KGHSH and CDR2 is LQKENI. The V gene end was trimmed by 4 bases and the J gene end by 7 bases; junction bases not matched to a gene: 13. The CDR3 covers 18 residues. CDR3 region: CASSRRDTSGRAVNEQFF. As DNA, the CDR3 is TGTGCCAGCTCACGGCGGGATACTAGCGGGAGGGCCGTTAATGAGCAGTTCTTC.

This chain links TRBV6-5 with TRBJ1-2; 11 positions match TRBD1. CDR1 is MNHEY, CDR2 SVGAGI, per germline. V trimming: 1 base; J trimming: 5 bases; junction bases outside the gene matches: 6. The CDR3 is 16 residues long. Here the CDR3 reads CASSYLRTGGAYGYTF. In nucleotides, the CDR3 is TGTGCCAGCAGTTACTTAAGGACAGGGGGCGCTTATGGCTACACCTTC.

The V call is TRBV5-8, the J call TRBJ2-4; 7 positions agree with TRBD1. Losses at the gene ends were 3 bases for V and 0 bases for J; bases not matched to a gene: 6. The CDR3 is 16 amino acids. Germline values: CDR1 SGHTS, CDR2 YDEGEE. CDR3 loop: CASSWEGGLAKNIQYF. Written as DNA, the CDR3 is TGTGCCAGCAGCTGGGAAGGGGGCCTAGCCAAAAACATTCAGTACTTC.

The genes are TRBV10-2 and TRBJ2-7, with D perhaps matching TRBD2 (6 bases). CDR1 and CDR2 (germline): WSHSY, SAAADI. The CDR3 spans 12 residues. Deletions cut 5 bases from V and 3 bases from J, with 8 bases between. CDR3 DNA sequence: TGCGCCAGCAGTCCGGGAGTCTACGAGCAGTACTTC. Protein sequence: CASSPGVYEQYF.

V gene TRBV7-6 combines with J gene TRBJ2-3; the match to TRBD2 covers 14 bases. In germline, CDR1 is SGHVS, CDR2 FNYEAQ. CDR3 size: 16 residues. The J segment lost 5 bases and the V segment lost 6 bases, leaving 7 bases of the junction unmatched. For the CDR3, the DNA is TGTGCCAGCAGGCCCGCCGGGACTAGCGGGAGAGATACGCAGTATTTT. It specifies CASRPAGTSGRDTQYF.

The chain employs TRBV19 and TRBJ2-1, with TRBD1 matching over 8 bases. This CDR3 contains 15 residues. Looked up from germline, CDR1 is LNHDA and CDR2 is SQIVND (reference sequence). Unmatched junction bases numbered 10, after V lost 7 bases and J lost 5 bases. The CDR3 loop reads CASIGWAGGHNEQFF. The CDR3 DNA is TGTGCCAGTATAGGTTGGGCAGGGGGCCACAATGAGCAGTTCTTC.

This chain uses TRBV6-6 with TRBJ2-1; D is possibly TRBD1 (5 bases). Germline-derived CDR1 and CDR2 are MNHNY and SVGAGI (reference sequence). The V end was cut by 6 bases, the J end by 5 bases, with 11 bases between. The CDR3 is 13 residues long. The CDR3 DNA is TGTGCCAGCAGGTACGACAGCCACAATGAGCAGTTCTTC. As protein: CASRYDSHNEQFF.

The chain joins TRBV19 to TRBJ2-1; 8 bases align to TRBD1. This CDR3 has 17 residues. The germline V gene encodes CDR1 LNHDA and CDR2 SQIVND (reference sequence). Trimming at V came to 1 base and at J to 6 bases, leaving 11 bases not matched to a gene. The CDR3 is CASSIGAGQGARNEQFF. The CDR3 DNA reads TGTGCCAGTAGTATAGGGGCGGGGCAGGGGGCGCGCAATGAGCAGTTCTTC.

The V call is TRBV6-6, the J call TRBJ2-7; 10 bases are a match to TRBD2. The CDR3 is 14 amino acids. Germline values: CDR1 MNHNY, CDR2 SVGAGI (reference sequence). Trimming took 2 bases from V and 6 from J; bases not matched to a gene: 4. The CDR3 coding sequence is TGTGCCAGCAGTTACCCTAGCGGGAGTTCCGAGCAGTACTTC. Its translation: CASSYPSGSSEQYF.

This sequence joins TRBV25-1 and TRBJ2-7; TRBD2 might be the D (6 bases). The CDR3 is made up of 15 amino acids. V gave up 8 bases and J gave up 5 bases, with 22 bases separating them. Germline V gives CDR1 MGHDK, CDR2 SYGVNS. The CDR3 is CASAEGFRGDNEQYF. The DNA for the CDR3 is TGTGCCAGCGCGGAGGGCTTTAGGGGTGACAACGAGCAGTACTTC.

The V gene is TRBV19, the J gene TRBJ2-5, with TRBD1 identical over 9 bases. This CDR3 region has 14 residues. Germline CDR1 reads LNHDA; CDR2 reads SQIVND (reference sequence). V shed 5 bases and J 6 bases; nucleotides not matched to a gene: 7. The CDR3, as DNA: TGTGCCAGTAGTTCAGGGGGACAGGGCAAGACCCAGTACTTC. The encoded protein is CASSSGGQGKTQYF.

As DNA, the CDR3 is TGTGCCAGCAGCTTGTTGCCGAGCGGAGGAGGCTACACCTTC. Encoded protein: CASSLLPSGGGYTF. This sequence joins TRBV5-8 and TRBJ1-2; D is unresolved. From germline, CDR1 is SGHTS and CDR2 YDEGEE. Deletions cut 1 base from V and 8 bases from J, with 15 bases between. The CDR3 has 14 amino acids.

This chain links TRBV5-4 with TRBJ1-2; TRBD1 might be the D (5 bases). Germline loops: CDR1 SGHNT, CDR2 YYREEE (reference sequence). This CDR3 spans 15 amino acids. Trimming took 4 bases from V and 7 from J, leaving 20 bases between them. CDR3 sequence reads: CASSLAAGGVGGYTF. The DNA of the CDR3 is TGTGCCAGCAGCCTCGCCGCGGGGGGGGTGGGTGGCTACACCTTC.

The chain employs TRBV6-6 and TRBJ2-1, with D possibly TRBD1 on 6 matching bases. Trimming took 6 bases from V and 6 from J, leaving 18 bases between them. The germline gives CDR1 MNHNY, CDR2 SVGAGI (reference sequence). The CDR3 has 15 residues. The CDR3 reads CASSPPGAPLNEQFF. The CDR3 DNA reads TGTGCCAGCAGCCCTCCAGGGGCGCCCCTCAATGAGCAGTTCTTC.

The chain recombines TRBV6-5 with TRBJ2-1; 7 nucleotides match TRBD2. The ends lost 7 bases at V and 6 bases at J; junction bases unmatched: 6. Germline CDR1 is MNHEY and CDR2 is SVGAGI. The CDR3 is 13 residues long. CDR3 in amino acids: CASMRESGNEQFF. The CDR3 DNA reads as TGTGCCAGCATGCGGGAGTCTGGCAATGAGCAGTTCTTC.

This chain joins TRBV19 and TRBJ2-4; D uncertain. Trimming stripped 5 bases from V and 3 bases from J, with 11 bases between. There are 14 residues in the CDR3. The germline gives CDR1 LNHDA, CDR2 SQIVND (reference sequence). CDR3 in DNA: TGTGCCAGTAGTCACCCAGTCCGCAAAAACATTCAGTACTTC. Its translation is CASSHPVRKNIQYF.

The rearrangement uses TRBV5-1 and TRBJ2-5; D is unresolved. The last part of the DNA fits TRBJ2-7 better; the J call may be wrong. CDR1 and CDR2 from the germline V gene are SGHRS and YFSETQ. This CDR3 region has 11 residues. The CDR3 DNA reads as TGCGCCAGCAGCGGCGGCTACGAGCAGTACTTC. It yields the protein CASSGGYEQYF.

CDR3 loop: CASSNSGSSYEQYF. The CDR3 region has the DNA TGTGCCAGCAGCAATAGCGGTAGCTCCTACGAGCAGTACTTC. The chain uses TRBV28 and TRBJ2-7, with D possibly matching TRBD2 (6 bases). The V gene lost 6 bases and the J gene lost 0 bases, with 12 bases spanning the gap. Per the germline V gene, CDR1 is MDHEN and CDR2 is SYDVKM. The length of the CDR3 is 14 residues.